This entry concerns a single TCR beta chain. Deletions cut 5 bases from V and 0 bases from J, with 11 bases between. There are 15 residues in the CDR3. The germline V gene encodes CDR1 SGHAT and CDR2 FQNNGV. These data originate in a study of PD-L1 blockade in urothelial cancer. Study-level background: Prior regimens of chemotherapy numbered 0 to 3 per patient.

Only in-frame clones appear in the TCRdb table, and some are missing; sequencing was by immunoSEQ multiplex PCR. The sample records some 120,000 clones, more than 75% being singletons. As to time point: peripheral blood 6 weeks after treatment start. Enrolled patients showed locally advanced or metastatic urothelial carcinoma. The chain uses TRBV11-2 and TRBJ1-3; D unclear. The receptor was isolated from a man in his fifties or sixties with urothelial cancer. Specimen: PBMCs, collected around atezolizumab (anti-PD-L1) treatment. The CDR3 region is CASSLDRDSGNTIYF. As DNA, the CDR3 is TGTGCCAGCAGCCTGGACCGGGACTCTGGAAACACCATATATTTT.